This T cell receptor beta chain was recovered during a study of shared clonotypes between healthy human individuals. Unmatched junction bases numbered 11, after V lost 3 bases and J lost 4 bases. Germline CDR1 MNHEY, CDR2 SMNVEV (reference sequence). The CDR3 has 17 residues. TCRdb keeps only in-frame clones here, not all; method: immunoSEQ multiplex PCR. The table lists around 1,900,000 clones, just over 90% of them singletons. Naive CD8 cells lacked CD45RO, underwent positive selection for CCR7 and left out terminally differentiated effector memory CD45RA+ cells. The chain couples TRBV27 to TRBJ2-7; 11 nucleotides align to TRBD2. This receptor was obtained from a man aged 18 to 30 in good health. Some clones in this sample may be carry-over from other donors' samples. Sequenced material: naive CD8+ T cells from PBMCs. This CDR3 is CASSFTKLAGDLYEQYF. The CDR3 DNA follows: TGTGCCAGCAGTTTCACTAAACTAGCGGGAGACCTATACGAGCAGTACTTC.